This record covers a single T cell receptor beta chain. The target antigen is unknown. These data belong to a study of response to subunit inactivated influenza vaccine. Notes on the study in general: Researchers suggested that each seasonal influenza vaccination recruits few new T cells.

The CDR3 has 17 residues. CDR1 is SGDLS, CDR2 YYNGEE, per germline. V lost 0 bases and J lost 5; bases outside the gene matches: 8. TCRdb analysed the RT-PCR reads with MiXCR anew, one entry per CDR3 protein. The profile shows about 520,000 distinct CDR3 sequences, roughly 25% of them singletons. The specimen comprised CD4+ T cells sorted from PBMCs, sampled more than 4 days after vaccination. The chain uses TRBV9 and TRBJ2-2; 9 nucleotides agree with TRBD2. The clonotype originates from a man in his fifties who received an inactivated influenza vaccine. The CDR3 here is CASSVGLAGVQTGELFF. DNA of the CDR3: TGTGCCAGCAGCGTAGGATTAGCGGGAGTGCAAACCGGGGAGCTGTTTTTT.